The rows below give T cell receptor beta chains drawn from one sample of a study of blood T cell repertoires in COVID-19. Generated by immunoSEQ multiplex PCR, the TCRdb table keeps only in-frame clones and is missing some. The sample records roughly 280,000 clones, 89% being singletons. Sequenced sample: peripheral blood. All receptors come from a man in his fifties with acute or convalescent COVID-19. Both conserved end residues are part of each CDR3. A D gene is named only where the DNA matches it firmly. Clone size appears in some rows only: once, few, many, or a class for an expanded clone.

j_call: TRBJ1-6
d_call: NA
clone_size: NA
v_call: TRBV5-1
cdr3_aa: CASSPDSSTTVPLHF
cdr3_nt: TGCGCCAGCAGCCCCGACAGCTCAACAACGGTTCCCCTCCACTTT

j_call: TRBJ1-1
d_call: NA
clone_size: NA
v_call: TRBV6-5
cdr3_aa: CASSWGGNTEAFF
cdr3_nt: TGTGCCAGCAGTTGGGGGGGGAACACTGAAGCTTTCTTT

j_call: TRBJ1-2
d_call: TRBD1
clone_size: NA
v_call: TRBV20-1
cdr3_aa: CSANRGHGYTF
cdr3_nt: TGCAGTGCGAACAGGGGGCACGGCTACACCTTC

j_call: TRBJ1-1
d_call: NA
clone_size: NA
v_call: TRBV30
cdr3_aa: CAWSVIQTFF
cdr3_nt: TGTGCCTGGAGTGTAATCCAGACTTTCTTT

j_call: TRBJ1-6
d_call: NA
clone_size: NA
v_call: TRBV27
cdr3_aa: CASSLVPGLPSYNSPLHF
cdr3_nt: TGTGCCAGCAGTTTAGTCCCCGGATTACCTAGCTATAATTCACCCCTCCACTTT

j_call: TRBJ2-3
d_call: NA
clone_size: once
v_call: TRBV7-9
cdr3_aa: CASSLKGGTDTQYF
cdr3_nt: TGTGCCAGCAGCTTAAAGGGGGGGACAGATACGCAGTATTTT

j_call: TRBJ2-1
d_call: NA
clone_size: NA
v_call: TRBV6-5
cdr3_aa: CASGGILTIEQFF
cdr3_nt: TGTGCCAGCGGGGGGATACTTACAATTGAGCAGTTCTTC

j_call: TRBJ1-2
d_call: NA
clone_size: NA
v_call: TRBV4-1
cdr3_aa: CASSQASGLGPYGYTF
cdr3_nt: TGCGCCAGCAGCCAAGCTTCGGGCTTGGGGCCGTATGGCTACACCTTC

j_call: TRBJ2-5
d_call: TRBD1
clone_size: NA
v_call: TRBV11-2
cdr3_aa: CASGGQGVETQYF
cdr3_nt: TGTGCCAGCGGGGGACAGGGGGTTGAGACCCAGTACTTC

j_call: TRBJ2-6
d_call: NA
clone_size: NA
v_call: TRBV19
cdr3_aa: CASSSAGHSGANVLTF
cdr3_nt: TGTGCCAGTAGCTCGGCAGGACACTCTGGGGCCAACGTCCTGACTTTC

j_call: TRBJ1-6
d_call: NA
clone_size: NA
v_call: TRBV7-8
cdr3_aa: CASTRRGTLNSPLHF
cdr3_nt: TGTGCCAGCACCCGTAGGGGTACCTTGAATTCACCCCTCCACTTT

j_call: TRBJ1-3
d_call: NA
clone_size: NA
v_call: TRBV5-1
cdr3_aa: CASSSGNSDGNTIYF
cdr3_nt: TGCGCCAGCAGCTCAGGGAACTCGGACGGAAACACCATATATTTT

j_call: TRBJ2-1
d_call: TRBD1
clone_size: NA
v_call: TRBV19
cdr3_aa: CASRNRGSSYNEQFF
cdr3_nt: TGTGCCAGTAGGAACAGGGGGAGCTCCTACAATGAGCAGTTCTTC

j_call: TRBJ1-6
d_call: TRBD1
clone_size: once
v_call: TRBV6-5
cdr3_aa: CASSRGHSPLHF
cdr3_nt: TGTGCCAGCAGCAGGGGGCATTCACCCCTCCACTTT

j_call: TRBJ2-5
d_call: TRBD1
clone_size: once
v_call: TRBV19
cdr3_aa: CASSIHKGAQETQYF
cdr3_nt: TGTGCCAGTAGTATCCACAAGGGGGCCCAAGAGACCCAGTACTTC

j_call: TRBJ2-7
d_call: NA
clone_size: NA
v_call: TRBV6-5
cdr3_aa: CASSYSKTEPSYEQYF
cdr3_nt: TGTGCCAGCAGTTACTCGAAAACCGAGCCCTCCTACGAGCAGTACTTC

j_call: TRBJ2-3
d_call: TRBD2
clone_size: few
v_call: TRBV4-1
cdr3_aa: CASTAGVLSTDTQYF
cdr3_nt: TGCGCCTCCACGGCGGGGGTCCTTAGCACAGATACGCAGTATTTT

j_call: TRBJ2-1
d_call: TRBD1
clone_size: NA
v_call: TRBV2
cdr3_aa: CASSERTGTDYNEQFF
cdr3_nt: TGTGCCAGCAGTGAAAGGACCGGGACAGATTACAATGAGCAGTTCTTC

j_call: TRBJ1-1
d_call: NA
clone_size: NA
v_call: TRBV2
cdr3_aa: CASSPTRALGATEAFF
cdr3_nt: TGTGCCAGCAGTCCCACCAGGGCTTTGGGGGCCACTGAAGCTTTCTTT

j_call: TRBJ1-2
d_call: TRBD1
clone_size: NA
v_call: TRBV2
cdr3_aa: CASSRQGRAGGYTF
cdr3_nt: TGTGCCAGCAGCCGACAGGGCCGGGCAGGAGGCTACACCTTC

j_call: TRBJ2-6
d_call: NA
clone_size: once
v_call: TRBV27
cdr3_aa: CASSLWAGQVGANVLTF
cdr3_nt: TGTGCCAGCAGTTTATGGGCAGGGCAGGTTGGGGCCAACGTCCTGACTTTC

j_call: TRBJ1-1
d_call: TRBD1
clone_size: NA
v_call: TRBV27
cdr3_aa: CASSPWTGAYTEAFF
cdr3_nt: TGTGCCAGCAGTCCCTGGACAGGGGCTTACACTGAAGCTTTCTTT

j_call: TRBJ1-2
d_call: NA
clone_size: NA
v_call: TRBV6-5
cdr3_aa: CASSYSTWGRYGYTF
cdr3_nt: TGTGCCAGCAGTTACTCGACATGGGGGAGGTATGGCTACACCTTC

j_call: TRBJ1-4
d_call: NA
clone_size: NA
v_call: TRBV5-1
cdr3_aa: CASSLAKINEKLFF
cdr3_nt: TGCGCCAGCAGCTTAGCTAAGATAAATGAAAAACTGTTTTTT

j_call: TRBJ1-1
d_call: TRBD1
clone_size: once
v_call: TRBV3-1/TRBV3-2
cdr3_aa: CASTPTGSNTEAFF
cdr3_nt: TGTGCCAGCACCCCGACAGGGTCGAACACTGAAGCTTTCTTT

j_call: TRBJ2-2
d_call: TRBD1
clone_size: NA
v_call: TRBV2
cdr3_aa: CATKQGTTGELFF
cdr3_nt: TGTGCCACAAAACAGGGGACCACCGGGGAGCTGTTTTTT

j_call: TRBJ2-2
d_call: TRBD2
clone_size: NA
v_call: TRBV2
cdr3_aa: CASSEVGLGELFF
cdr3_nt: TGTGCCAGCAGTGAAGTGGGACTAGGGGAGCTGTTTTTT

j_call: TRBJ1-6
d_call: NA
clone_size: NA
v_call: TRBV6-4
cdr3_aa: CASSVMPVNSPLHF
cdr3_nt: TGTGCCAGCAGTGTGATGCCGGTAAATTCACCCCTCCACTTT

j_call: TRBJ2-2
d_call: NA
clone_size: NA
v_call: TRBV27
cdr3_aa: CASSLRQQLNTGELFF
cdr3_nt: TGTGCCAGCAGTTTAAGACAGCAACTCAACACCGGGGAGCTGTTTTTT

j_call: TRBJ1-5
d_call: NA
clone_size: NA
v_call: TRBV19
cdr3_aa: CASSIDRDQPQHF
cdr3_nt: TGTGCCAGTAGTATAGATAGAGATCAGCCCCAGCATTTT

j_call: TRBJ1-6
d_call: TRBD1
clone_size: once
v_call: TRBV6-5
cdr3_aa: CASTGTGDSPLHF
cdr3_nt: TGTGCCAGCACCGGGACAGGGGATTCACCCCTCCACTTT

j_call: TRBJ1-2
d_call: NA
clone_size: NA
v_call: TRBV6-5
cdr3_aa: CASSYSTWRDGYTF
cdr3_nt: TGTGCCAGCAGTTACTCGACTTGGAGGGATGGCTACACCTTC

j_call: TRBJ1-5
d_call: NA
clone_size: NA
v_call: TRBV2
cdr3_aa: CASSEAWRQPQHF
cdr3_nt: TGTGCCAGCAGTGAAGCTTGGAGGCAGCCCCAGCATTTT

j_call: TRBJ1-4
d_call: NA
clone_size: NA
v_call: TRBV6-1
cdr3_aa: CASSEAGVREKLFF
cdr3_nt: TGTGCCAGCAGTGAAGCAGGGGTACGGGAAAAACTGTTTTTT

j_call: TRBJ2-5
d_call: TRBD2
clone_size: NA
v_call: TRBV7-3
cdr3_aa: CASSSRTSGDQETQYF
cdr3_nt: TGTGCCAGCAGCTCCAGGACTAGCGGGGATCAAGAGACCCAGTACTTC

j_call: TRBJ1-5
d_call: NA
clone_size: NA
v_call: TRBV6-5
cdr3_aa: CASSYSRQGNQPQHF
cdr3_nt: TGTGCCAGCAGTTACTCACGGCAGGGTAATCAGCCCCAGCATTTT

j_call: TRBJ1-5
d_call: TRBD1
clone_size: NA
v_call: TRBV19
cdr3_aa: CASSIWTGDAQPQHF
cdr3_nt: TGTGCCAGTAGTATCTGGACAGGGGATGCTCAGCCCCAGCATTTT

j_call: TRBJ2-4
d_call: NA
clone_size: few
v_call: TRBV19
cdr3_aa: CARGGGPKASKNIQYF
cdr3_nt: TGTGCCAGAGGGGGAGGGCCCAAAGCGTCCAAAAACATTCAGTACTTC

j_call: TRBJ2-7
d_call: NA
clone_size: NA
v_call: TRBV3-1/TRBV3-2
cdr3_aa: CASSQGGRMSSYEQYF
cdr3_nt: TGTGCCAGCAGCCAAGGAGGCCGCATGAGCTCCTACGAGCAGTACTTC

j_call: TRBJ1-1
d_call: NA
clone_size: NA
v_call: TRBV5-1
cdr3_aa: CASSEGQNTEAFF
cdr3_nt: TGCGCCAGCAGCGAGGGACAGAACACTGAAGCTTTCTTT

j_call: TRBJ2-3
d_call: TRBD2
clone_size: NA
v_call: TRBV18
cdr3_aa: CASSRTSGDTQYF
cdr3_nt: TGTGCCAGCTCCCGGACTAGCGGAGATACGCAGTATTTT

j_call: TRBJ2-5
d_call: TRBD2
clone_size: few
v_call: TRBV30
cdr3_aa: CAWSRGDGGEETQYF
cdr3_nt: TGTGCCTGGAGTCGAGGGGACGGGGGGGAGGAGACCCAGTACTTC

j_call: TRBJ1-2
d_call: NA
clone_size: once
v_call: TRBV9
cdr3_aa: CASSQTPAGSNYGYTF
cdr3_nt: TGTGCCAGCAGCCAGACGCCGGCGGGTAGTAACTATGGCTACACCTTC

j_call: TRBJ1-1
d_call: NA
clone_size: NA
v_call: TRBV21-1
cdr3_aa: CASSKRRQAEAFF
cdr3_nt: TGTGCCAGCAGCAAGAGGAGACAGGCTGAAGCTTTCTTT

j_call: TRBJ1-5
d_call: NA
clone_size: NA
v_call: TRBV6-4
cdr3_aa: CASSDTGASAQHF
cdr3_nt: TGTGCCAGCAGTGACACAGGAGCCTCGGCCCAGCATTTT

j_call: TRBJ1-1
d_call: NA
clone_size: few
v_call: TRBV15
cdr3_aa: CATSRGRGLDTEAFF
cdr3_nt: TGTGCCACCAGCAGAGGAAGGGGGTTGGACACTGAAGCTTTCTTT

j_call: TRBJ2-7
d_call: NA
clone_size: NA
v_call: TRBV2
cdr3_aa: CASSGGVNYEQYF
cdr3_nt: TGTGCCAGCAGTGGGGGGGTGAACTACGAGCAGTACTTC

j_call: TRBJ2-3
d_call: NA
clone_size: NA
v_call: TRBV3-1/TRBV3-2
cdr3_aa: CASSFGEVQYF
cdr3_nt: TGTGCCAGCAGCTTCGGGGAAGTCCAGTATTTT

j_call: TRBJ1-2
d_call: TRBD1
clone_size: NA
v_call: TRBV19
cdr3_aa: CASTLYGTGGGYTF
cdr3_nt: TGTGCCAGTACCCTTTACGGGACAGGGGGCGGCTACACCTTC

j_call: TRBJ1-2
d_call: NA
clone_size: NA
v_call: TRBV4-1
cdr3_aa: CASSQRGGGGYTF
cdr3_nt: TGCGCCAGCAGCCAAAGGGGCGGTGGTGGCTACACCTTC

j_call: TRBJ2-7
d_call: TRBD1
clone_size: NA
v_call: TRBV6-6
cdr3_aa: CASSTVTGNYEQYF
cdr3_nt: TGTGCCAGCAGTACGGTGACAGGGAACTACGAGCAGTACTTC

j_call: TRBJ1-2
d_call: TRBD1
clone_size: once
v_call: TRBV5-1
cdr3_aa: CASSSQGAAYGYTF
cdr3_nt: TGCGCCAGCAGCTCGCAGGGGGCGGCATATGGCTACACCTTC

j_call: TRBJ2-2
d_call: NA
clone_size: NA
v_call: TRBV5-1
cdr3_aa: CASQPGYTGELFF
cdr3_nt: TGCGCCAGTCAACCGGGGTACACCGGGGAGCTGTTTTTT